Following are 8 T cell receptor beta chains from one sample sequenced in a study of identical twins. TCRdb reanalysed the 5' RACE reads using MiXCR and keeps one entry per CDR3 protein. The sample includes 650,000 to 800,000 distinct CDR3 sequences, more than 6.5% of them seen just once. These data were also filed under a second study, of yellow fever vaccine responses in identical twins.

Sequenced input: PBMCs. All receptors derive from a woman younger than 30 in good health.

The V gene is TRBV29-1, the J gene TRBJ2-2; possible D gene TRBD1, 5 bases. Trimming removed 4 bases from V and 1 base from J, with 13 bases in between. The CDR3 extends over 15 amino acids. Germline CDR1 is SQVTM and CDR2 is ANQGSEA. The CDR3 spells CSVVTSDRNTGELFF. CDR3 DNA: TGCAGCGTTGTCACAAGTGACAGGAACACCGGGGAGCTGTTTTTT.

The chain has TRBV20-1 and TRBJ2-7; D is possibly TRBD2 (5 bases). Germline CDR1 is DFQATT and CDR2 is SNEGSKA (reference sequence). Trimming cost V 6 bases and J 1 base, with 13 bases left between them. The CDR3 extends over 13 amino acids. The CDR3 spells CSATLDLSYEQYF. The CDR3 DNA follows: TGCAGTGCCACACTAGACCTTTCCTACGAGCAGTACTTC.

This clonotype was counted only a few times. Written as DNA, the CDR3 is TGTGCCAGCAGCCGCGCCGGACAGGGGGCGATCTACGAGCAGTACTTC. Residues: CASSRAGQGAIYEQYF. The gene calls are TRBV6-2 or TRBV6-3 and TRBJ2-7, with 11 bases lining up with TRBD1. CDR1 is MNHEY, CDR2 SVGEGT, per germline. The CDR3 contains 16 residues. Germline trimming cut 6 bases from V and 3 bases from J; bases unmatched to any gene: 10.

This clonotype was seen more than once but under ten times. This chain uses TRBV7-3 with TRBJ2-3, with a possible D match to TRBD1 (6 bases). Germline V CDR1 and CDR2: SGHTA, FQGTGA. CDR3 size: 13 residues. Trimming removed 5 bases from V and 4 bases from J, with 10 bases in between. CDR3 sequence reads: CASSKQGADTQYF. The CDR3 DNA reads as TGTGCCAGCAGCAAACAGGGAGCAGATACGCAGTATTTT.

The rearrangement uses TRBV28 and TRBJ2-1; 8 bases line up with TRBD2. CDR3 size: 17 residues. CDR1 is MDHEN and CDR2 is SYDVKM in the germline V gene. Germline trimming cut 6 bases from V and 1 base from J; bases unmatched to any gene: 11. The CDR3 bases are TGTGCCAGCAGATTGGCGGGAGGCTTCCGGTCCTACAATGAGCAGTTCTTC. It codes for CASRLAGGFRSYNEQFF.

The J gene is TRBJ2-5, the V gene TRBV19; 10 bases map to TRBD1. V lost 6 bases and J lost 5; bases outside the gene matches: 9. Germline CDR1 and CDR2: LNHDA and SQIVND (reference sequence). The CDR3 sequence is 15 residues long. In DNA, the CDR3 is TGTGCCAGTAGACCCCAGACAGGGGGCGGTGAGACCCAGTACTTC. It is translated as CASRPQTGGGETQYF. The full variable domain, its missing parts supplied by reference TRBV19 and TRBJ2-5, is DGGITQSPKYLFRKEGQNVTLSCEQNLNHDAMYWYRQDPGQGLRLIYYSQIVNDFQKGDIAEGYSVSREKKESFPLTVTSAQKNPTAFYLCASRPQTGGGETQYFGPGTRLLVL.

This clonotype appeared many times. The chain recombines TRBV11-2 with TRBJ1-3; possible D gene TRBD1, 6 bases. This CDR3 comprises 15 residues. Trimming cost V 5 bases and J 8 bases, with 19 bases left between them. Germline CDR1 reads SGHAT; CDR2 reads FQNNGV. Written as DNA, the CDR3 is TGTGCCAGCAGCCAAGTATGGGGGCCTTATCACACCATATATTTT. Its translation is CASSQVWGPYHTIYF.

This clonotype was seen a handful of times. This chain connects TRBV3-1 to TRBJ2-7; TRBD1 matches 8 bases. Germline assignment: CDR1 LGHDT and CDR2 YNNKEL (reference sequence). The CDR3 has 16 amino acids. Trimming cost V 2 bases and J 0 bases; bases outside gene matches: 6. The CDR3 bases are TGTGCCAGCAGCCAATCTGGGACAGGCAGCTCCTACGAGCAGTACTTC. Its translation is CASSQSGTGSSYEQYF.